A single sample is the source of the 13 T cell receptor beta chains below, sequenced in a study of CD8 T cells in ankylosing spondylitis. The study, taken as a whole, reports: Within ankylosing spondylitis blood, a TCR beta motif made up of several highly homologous variants appeared to be characteristic.

No cognate antigen is known for these TCRs. TCRdb re-called the 5' RACE reads with MiXCR, one entry per CDR3 protein. Altogether about 330,000 distinct CDR3 sequences are present, under 8.5% being singletons, with the ten largest covering 14% to 15%. What was sequenced was blood, either unsorted or a sorted T cell fraction (not recorded which). The receptors derive from a male donor with ankylosing spondylitis.

This clonotype was counted at least ten times. This sequence joins TRBV11-2 and TRBJ2-1; 8 bases line up with TRBD2. The ends lost 2 bases at V and 2 bases at J; junction bases unmatched: 5. The CDR3 covers 16 residues. The germline gives CDR1 SGHAT, CDR2 FQNNGV. The DNA of the CDR3 is TGTGCCAGCAGCTTACGTGGGACTAGGACCTACAATGAGCAGTTCTTC. As protein: CASSLRGTRTYNEQFF.

This clonotype was counted many times. The chain joins TRBV4-1 to TRBJ2-7; 7 positions match TRBD1. The CDR3 is 15 residues long. Germline assignment: CDR1 MGHRA and CDR2 YSYEKL. Trimming cost V 2 bases and J 2 bases; bases outside gene matches: 6. Written as DNA, the CDR3 is TGCGCCAGCAGCCAACCCGGACAGGCTACCTACGAGCAGTACTTC. Residues: CASSQPGQATYEQYF.

The rearrangement uses TRBV12-5 and TRBJ2-7; D remains unclear. The CDR3 sequence is 15 residues long. V was trimmed by 5 bases and J by 12 bases, leaving 26 bases between them. Germline V gene data show CDR1 as LGHNT and CDR2 as FRNRAP. The CDR3 DNA reads as TGTGCTAGTGGTCCCGACTTCGACGAGGCCCCGACGTGGTACTTC. Translation gives CASGPDFDEAPTWYF.

This rearrangement joins TRBV29-1 to TRBJ2-7; 11 bases line up with TRBD2. Germline loops: CDR1 SQVTM, CDR2 ANQGSEA. Trimming removed 2 bases from V and 2 bases from J; junction bases left unmatched: 2. The CDR3 spans 14 residues. This CDR3 is CSVESSGRPYEQYF. The CDR3 DNA sequence: TGCAGCGTTGAATCTAGCGGGAGGCCCTACGAGCAGTACTTC.

The CDR3 bases are TGCGCCAGCAGCTTACCCCAGGGCAGCACTGAAGCTTTCTTT. Protein product: CASSLPQGSTEAFF. The chain has TRBV5-1 and TRBJ1-1; perhaps TRBD1 as D (5 bases). V was pared by 2 bases and J by 4 bases, with 12 bases between. The CDR3 is 14 amino acids. Germline V CDR1 and CDR2: SGHRS, YFSETQ.

The rearrangement links TRBV29-1 to TRBJ2-5, with D uncertain. CDR3 length: 12 amino acids. The V end lost 2 bases, the J end lost 1 base, and 5 bases lay between the germline ends. Germline V gives CDR1 SQVTM, CDR2 ANQGSEA. The chain's CDR3 is CSVEMGQETQYF. The CDR3 DNA reads as TGCAGCGTTGAAATGGGCCAAGAGACCCAGTACTTC.

This clonotype was seen once. A read error may produce the germline difference seen at one junction end. The V call is TRBV5-4, the J call TRBJ2-1; D unclear. CDR3 length: 14 residues. CDR1 and CDR2 (germline): SGHNT, YYREEE (reference sequence). In nucleotides, the CDR3 is TGTGCCAGCAGCTTGGGGCGAGAATACAATGAGCAGTCCTTC. It translates to CASSLGREYNEQSF.

A few counts support this clonotype. The chain recombines TRBV29-1 with TRBJ2-5; 8 bases agree with TRBD2. This CDR3 is 13 amino acids long. Germline loops: CDR1 SQVTM, CDR2 ANQGSEA. Losses at the gene ends were 3 bases for V and 1 base for J; bases not matched to a gene: 1. CDR3 amino acids: CSVDSGIQETQYF. For the CDR3, the DNA is TGCAGCGTTGATAGCGGGATCCAAGAGACCCAGTACTTC.

A few counts support this clonotype. The rearrangement uses TRBV5-1 and TRBJ1-6; D not certain. Germline values: CDR1 SGHRS, CDR2 YFSETQ. The CDR3 contains 17 residues. The germline V and J ends were trimmed by 0 bases and 0 bases, with 10 bases remaining between them. CDR3 DNA sequence: TGCGCCAGCAGCTTGGTCGGGCTTCGCTCCTATAATTCACCCCTCCACTTT. Protein product: CASSLVGLRSYNSPLHF.

The chain carries TRBV7-8 and TRBJ2-1; a possible D gene is TRBD2 (5 bases). Germline V gene data show CDR1 as SGHVS and CDR2 as FQNEAQ. CDR3 length: 17 residues. V lost 1 base and J lost 9, with 22 bases in between. CDR3 protein: CASSLVRAGDIPSEQFF. The CDR3 DNA reads TGTGCCAGCAGCTTAGTGAGGGCGGGCGATATACCCTCTGAGCAGTTCTTC.

This clonotype was observed many times. The rearrangement uses TRBV15 and TRBJ2-4; D is perhaps TRBD2 (5 bases). Per the germline V gene, CDR1 is LNHNV and CDR2 is YYDKDF (reference sequence). V was clipped by 10 bases and J by 5 bases, with 18 bases between them. The CDR3 runs to 14 residues. This CDR3 reads CAIQDFEGENIQYF. Here the CDR3 DNA reads TGTGCCATCCAGGATTTTGAGGGAGAAAACATTCAGTACTTC.

This clonotype came up a few times. This rearrangement joins TRBV7-2 to TRBJ2-7, with 7 bases aligning to TRBD2. Germline CDR1 reads SGHTA; CDR2 reads FQGNSA. This CDR3 has 15 amino acids. V lost 1 base and J lost 3; bases outside the gene matches: 6. CDR3 loop: CASSLGGSGSYEQYF. The DNA of the CDR3 is TGTGCCAGCAGCTTAGGCGGGAGCGGAAGCTACGAGCAGTACTTC.

The genes are TRBV20-1 and TRBJ1-2; D ambiguous. There are 14 residues in the CDR3. The germline V and J ends were trimmed by 1 base and 1 base, with 10 bases remaining between them. The germline CDR1 and CDR2 sequences are DFQATT and SNEGSKA (reference sequence). The CDR3 sequence: CSARVQQDNYGYTF. CDR3 sequence (DNA): TGCAGTGCTAGAGTACAGCAAGATAACTATGGCTACACCTTC.